This TCR beta chain was profiled in a study of identical twins. General observations from the study: The conclusions drew on cross-sectional statistical analysis instead of tracking the same donors.

Regarding this clonotype: Antigen unknown.

Among all donors, each was a healthy Caucasian. TCRdb ran MiXCR on the 5' RACE reads and lists one entry per CDR3 protein. The table has about 520,000 distinct CDR3 sequences, about 20% seen once. These data were likewise used in another study, on T cells expressing NK-cell markers. From that study: Sorted CD3+CD56+NKG2C+, CD3+CD56+NKG2C- and CD3+CD56-NKG2C+ T-cell subsets were beta-chain profiled. Once again these clonotypes came out on top in the CD3+CD56-NKG2C+ fraction of four donors.

The origin of this receptor is a woman aged 18-29 years in good health. Specimen: CD4+ T cells sorted from blood.

The DNA for the CDR3 is TGTGCCAGCAGTCCGATCGACCTAGCTAACTATGGCTACACCTTC. It yields the protein CASSPIDLANYGYTF. The gene calls are TRBV27 and TRBJ1-2; unclear D gene. The length of the CDR3 is 15 residues. Trimming pared 5 bases from V and 0 bases from J, leaving 13 bases between. Germline assignment: CDR1 MNHEY and CDR2 SMNVEV (reference sequence).